Shown below are 14 T cell receptor beta chains from a single sample sequenced in a study of T cell repertoires in cytomegalovirus infection. TCRdb independently ran MiXCR on the reads; one entry per CDR3 protein. This sample yields roughly 200,000 distinct CDR3 sequences, of which about 38% are seen a single time; about 60% belongs to the top ten. Antigen specificity for these receptors is unknown. The sequenced sample was CD8+ T cells from cultured PBMCs, obtained from culture after CMV antigen stimulation. All receptors derive from a human donor in good health (CMV status not recorded). Some clones in this sample may be carry-over from other donors' samples.

This clonotype was found once. The genes are TRBV19 and TRBJ1-1, with TRBD1 as a possible D gene (5 bases). Germline V gene lookup returns CDR1 LNHDA and CDR2 SQIVND (reference sequence). CDR3 size: 15 residues. Trimming cost V 5 bases and J 1 base, with 14 bases left between them. The CDR3 DNA follows: TGTGCCAGTAGTGCCCGGGGGGGGGAGAACACTGAAGCTTTCTTT. Its protein product is CASSARGGENTEAFF.

The chain uses TRBV29-1 and TRBJ1-1; D perhaps matches TRBD1 (6 bases). The germline V and J ends were trimmed by 8 bases and 0 bases, with 16 bases remaining between them. The CDR3 runs 14 residues. Germline V CDR1 and CDR2: SQVTM, ANQGSEA. The CDR3 sequence is CSIAGGSMNTEAFF. CDR3 nucleotides: TGCAGCATTGCCGGGGGCAGTATGAACACTGAAGCTTTCTTT.

This clonotype appeared a few times. J is TRBJ1-5 and V is TRBV5-8, with D unclear. The V end was cut by 1 base, the J end by 6 bases, with 8 bases between. Per germline, CDR1 SGHTS and CDR2 YDEGEE. The CDR3 runs 13 residues. CDR3 coding DNA: TGTGCCAGCAGCTTGTATCCGGGTCAGCCCCAGCATTTT. As protein: CASSLYPGQPQHF.

This chain uses TRBV27 with TRBJ2-2; D unresolved. The CDR3 sequence is 13 residues long. V dropped 5 bases and J dropped 6 bases, with 10 bases sitting between them. The germline gives CDR1 MNHEY, CDR2 SMNVEV (reference sequence). The CDR3 region is CASSLGMSGELFF. CDR3 bases: TGTGCCAGCAGTCTCGGTATGTCCGGGGAGCTGTTTTTT.

Turning to this clonotype: At one end, the junction sequence differs from germline, possibly due to a read error. The CDR3 nucleotides read TGTGCCAGCAGTGAGCCCCCCGGGGAAGCGGGCTCCTACGGGCAGTACTTC. Its protein product is CASSEPPGEAGSYGQYF. This sequence joins TRBV6-1 and TRBJ2-7; a weak D match, TRBD2 (6 bases). The CDR3 has 17 amino acids. Germline assignment: CDR1 MNHNS and CDR2 SASEGT.

The V gene is TRBV29-1, the J gene TRBJ2-7; TRBD1 matches at 8 bases. The CDR3 runs to 17 residues. The junction had 15 bases not matched to a gene; V was cut back by 5 bases and J by 0 bases. CDR1 and CDR2 (germline): SQVTM, ANQGSEA. CDR3: CSVRGERDRGLSYEQYF. For the CDR3, the DNA is TGCAGCGTTAGAGGAGAACGAGACAGGGGCCTCTCCTACGAGCAGTACTTC.

Concerning this clonotype: The junction does not match germline at one end; this may be a read error. The chain links TRBV7-9 to TRBJ2-2, with 9 nucleotides matching TRBD1. The CDR3 consists of 15 residues. The germline V gene encodes CDR1 SEHNR and CDR2 FQNEAQ (reference sequence). CDR3 region: CASRPRDRDTGVLFF. CDR3 bases: TGTGCCAGCAGACCCCGGGACAGGGACACCGGGGTGCTGTTTTTT.

The rearrangement links TRBV29-1 to TRBJ1-3; perhaps TRBD1 as D (6 bases). The V end was cut by 1 base, the J end by 5 bases, with 18 bases between. Germline lookup yields CDR1 SQVTM and CDR2 ANQGSEA. This CDR3 is built from 16 residues. CDR3 loop: CSVEGEDRGFRNTIYF. CDR3 DNA: TGCAGCGTTGAAGGGGAGGACAGAGGGTTTCGAAACACCATATATTTT.

This clonotype occurred many times. CDR3 sequence reads: CASSFGTGSYEQYF. The CDR3 DNA follows: TGTGCCAGCAGCTTCGGGACAGGGTCCTACGAGCAGTACTTC. V usage is TRBV5-6 and J usage is TRBJ2-7; TRBD1 agrees at 9 bases. There are 14 residues in the CDR3. With 2 bases clipped from V and 1 base from J, the junction kept 1 base outside the gene matches. Germline V gene lookup returns CDR1 SGHDT and CDR2 YYEEEE.

In this sample, this clonotype turned up many times. This chain uses TRBV9 with TRBJ1-5; D is unresolved. The CDR3 extends over 14 amino acids. In germline, CDR1 is SGDLS, CDR2 YYNGEE. The V end was cut by 5 bases, the J end by 3 bases, with 12 bases between. CDR3 nucleotide sequence: TGTGCCAGCAGTCTGGGAGGGTTCAATCAGCCCCAGCATTTT. This sequence encodes CASSLGGFNQPQHF. Full variable domain (missing parts from reference TRBV9 and TRBJ1-5): DSGVTQTPKHLITATGQRVTLRCSPRSGDLSVYWYQQSLDQGLQFLIQYYNGEERAKGNILERFSAQQFPDLHSELNLSSLELGDSALYFCASSLGGFNQPQHFGDGTRLSIL.

The J gene is TRBJ2-2, the V gene TRBV2; no clear D gene. The CDR3 is 19 residues long. Germline loops: CDR1 SNHLY, CDR2 FYNNEI. Trimming left V 2 bases short and J 2 bases short, with 21 bases between. The CDR3 reads CASSESWLETLGNTGELFF. The CDR3 DNA follows: TGTGCCAGCAGTGAATCGTGGTTGGAGACTTTGGGAAACACCGGGGAGCTGTTTTTT.

This chain connects TRBV27 to TRBJ2-3, with TRBD2 matching over 10 bases. There are 16 residues in the CDR3. V was clipped by 5 bases and J by 5 bases; unmatched bases: 10. From germline, CDR1 is MNHEY and CDR2 SMNVEV (reference sequence). The DNA for the CDR3 is TGTGCCAGCAGTGTCACTCTAGCGGGAGTTGGAGATACGCAGTATTTT. Translated, it gives CASSVTLAGVGDTQYF.

This clonotype has just a few counts. The chain uses TRBV7-9 and TRBJ2-1; 11 nucleotides align to TRBD2. Germline lookup yields CDR1 SEHNR and CDR2 FQNEAQ (reference sequence). The V and J ends lost 0 bases and 6 bases, in that order; junction bases with no gene match: 19. The CDR3 consists of 21 residues. The CDR3 sequence is CASSLAPLSSGGPRSFNEQFF. The CDR3, as DNA: TGTGCCAGCAGCTTAGCGCCTCTGTCTAGCGGGGGGCCTCGTTCATTCAATGAGCAGTTCTTC. The whole variable domain, filled in from reference TRBV7-9 and TRBJ2-1, reads DTGVSQNPRHKITKRGQNVTFRCDPISEHNRLYWYRQTLGQGPEFLTYFQNEAQLEKSRLLSDRFSAERPKGSFSTLEIQRTEQGDSAMYLCASSLAPLSSGGPRSFNEQFFGPGTRLTVL.

This clonotype was observed a handful of times. V gene TRBV2 combines with J gene TRBJ2-2; no clear D gene. V lost 2 bases and J 0 bases, leaving 10 bases between the germline ends. CDR1 and CDR2 from the germline V gene are SNHLY and FYNNEI. The CDR3 has 16 residues. The CDR3 spells CASSESARPNTGELFF. The CDR3 DNA follows: TGTGCCAGCAGTGAATCAGCCAGACCGAACACCGGGGAGCTGTTTTTT. The full variable domain, in which reference TRBV2 and TRBJ2-2 provide the parts outside the CDR3, is EPEVTQTPSHQVTQMGQEVILRCVPISNHLYFYWYRQILGQKVEFLVSFYNNEISEKSEIFDDQFSVERPDGSNFTLKIRSTKLEDSAMYFCASSESARPNTGELFFGEGSRLTVL.